The entry below describes one TCR beta chain. What it recognizes is unknown. Germline V gene lookup returns CDR1 DFQATT and CDR2 SNEGSKA (reference sequence). This CDR3 has 14 residues. These data belong to a study of blood T cells in healthy people across ages. About the research overall: Through template switching, about one barcoded beta molecule was captured per two T cells, as measured in model experiments. Study conclusions and caveats: Naive T cell percentage showed a strong correlation with TCR beta diversity.

Next came a second PCR, run for about 6 to 12 cycles, which used a sample-barcoded 5' primer along with a J-beta primer mix. A 12-random-nucleotide template-switch adaptor tagged each cDNA molecule. TCRdb reprocessed the 5' RACE reads via MiXCR and lists one record per CDR3 protein. The sample records roughly 800,000 distinct CDR3 sequences, roughly 64% being singletons. The sample taken for sequencing was blood. V and J are TRBV20-1 and TRBJ2-4; the match to TRBD1 covers 7 bases. The J call could be wrong; TRBJ2-7 is a better fit for the DNA end. The sequence was collected from a man under 40 in good health. CDR3 amino acids: CSATVTSTGNEQYF. The CDR3 nucleotides read TGCAGTGCTACGGTAACCTCGACAGGGAACGAGCAGTACTTC.